A selection of T cell receptor beta chains follows, all from one sample in a study of cytomegalovirus exposure and HLA in healthy donors. This table comes from immunoSEQ multiplex PCR, and its TCRdb copy is limited to in-frame clones, with some not included. The sample shows around 160,000 clones, around 76% of them seen only once. Sequencing was carried out using PBMCs. The source of these receptors is a woman in her 40s in good health and CMV-seronegative. CDR3s include the opening cysteine and the closing phenylalanine or tryptophan. The D gene is left open where the match is weak.

D gene: NA
V gene: TRBV18
J gene: TRBJ1-2
CDR3 DNA: TGTGCCAGCTCACTGCTTAATAGGGGCGCGGAGGGCTACACCTTC
CDR3 protein: CASSLLNRGAEGYTF

D gene: NA
V gene: TRBV9
J gene: TRBJ1-5
CDR3 DNA: TGTGCCAGCAGCGCCAGGGAGGGCCTCAGCCAGCCCCAGCATTTT
CDR3 protein: CASSAREGLSQPQHF

D gene: TRBD1
V gene: TRBV7-9
J gene: TRBJ1-1
CDR3 DNA: TGTGCCAGCAGCCCGCGGGGACAGGAGAACACTGAAGCTTTCTTT
CDR3 protein: CASSPRGQENTEAFF

D gene: TRBD1
V gene: TRBV25-1
J gene: TRBJ2-7
CDR3 DNA: TGTGCCAGCAGTGATCCGGGACAGGGAGAATACGAGCAGTACTTC
CDR3 protein: CASSDPGQGEYEQYF

D gene: TRBD2
V gene: TRBV5-6
J gene: TRBJ2-5
CDR3 DNA: TGTGCCAGCAGCTGGAGGACTAGCGCTCTTACGGGAGAGACCCAGTACTTC
CDR3 protein: CASSWRTSALTGETQYF

D gene: NA
V gene: TRBV29-1
J gene: TRBJ1-1
CDR3 DNA: TGCAGCGTTGATCAGGGGATTGGCACTGAAGCTTTCTTT
CDR3 protein: CSVDQGIGTEAFF

D gene: NA
V gene: TRBV28
J gene: TRBJ1-2
CDR3 DNA: TGTGCCAGCAGACCTACAGGGCCCTGGGACTATGGCTACACCTTC
CDR3 protein: CASRPTGPWDYGYTF

D gene: TRBD2
V gene: TRBV5-6
J gene: TRBJ2-2
CDR3 DNA: TGTGCCAGCAGCATGACTAGCGGGAGAGACACCGGGGAGCTGTTTTTT
CDR3 protein: CASSMTSGRDTGELFF

D gene: NA
V gene: TRBV2
J gene: TRBJ2-1
CDR3 DNA: TGTGCCAGCAGTGAACAGGGTAGCAATGAGCAGTTCTTC
CDR3 protein: CASSEQGSNEQFF

D gene: TRBD2
V gene: TRBV2
J gene: TRBJ2-1
CDR3 DNA: TGTGCCAGCGCACTAGCGGTCTTCAATGAGCAGTTCTTC
CDR3 protein: CASALAVFNEQFF

D gene: NA
V gene: TRBV27
J gene: TRBJ2-1
CDR3 DNA: TGTGCCAGCAGTTCCACCGACATAGTTCTCCATGAGCAGTTCTTC
CDR3 protein: CASSSTDIVLHEQFF

D gene: TRBD1
V gene: TRBV5-6
J gene: TRBJ2-6
CDR3 DNA: TGTGCCAGCAGCTTGGACAGGGGGCGGACTGGGGCCAACGTCCTGACTTTC
CDR3 protein: CASSLDRGRTGANVLTF

D gene: NA
V gene: TRBV5-1
J gene: TRBJ1-1
CDR3 DNA: TGCGCCAGCAGCTCCCGTCCGGGGGTGAACACTGAAGCTTTCTTT
CDR3 protein: CASSSRPGVNTEAFF